Listed below are T cell receptor beta chains from one sample, sequenced in a study of CD8+ T cells in alopecia areata. Repertoires were generated with immunoSEQ multiplex PCR, while TCRdb's copy carries only in-frame clones and drops some. The sample holds about 150,000 clones, about 89% seen once. The sample here was CD8+ T cells sorted from blood, taken at week 0. These receptor sequences come from a human donor with alopecia areata. CDR3s include the opening cysteine and the closing phenylalanine or tryptophan. The order of the fields is D gene, V gene, clone size, J gene, CDR3 DNA, CDR3 protein. D genes are given only for firm matches. Rows give clone size only sometimes, using once, few, many, or a class for an expanded clone.

>.|TRBV4-1|.|TRBJ2-7
TGCGCCAGCAGCTACGTGGGGGGAGAGCAGTACTTC
CASSYVGGEQYF
>TRBD1|TRBV7-9|.|TRBJ2-3
TGTGCCAGCAGCTTCCTGGACAGGGGGTACACAGATACGCAGTATTTT
CASSFLDRGYTDTQYF
>TRBD1|TRBV29-1|.|TRBJ2-1
TGCAGCGTTGAAGATCCGGACAGGGGGATCTATGAGCAGTTCTTC
CSVEDPDRGIYEQFF
>TRBD2|TRBV10-3|.|TRBJ2-1
TGTGCCATCAGTGTGACTAGCGGTTCCTACAATGAGCAGTTCTTC
CAISVTSGSYNEQFF
>TRBD1|TRBV5-1|.|TRBJ2-3
TGCGCCAGCGGACAGGGAGGACCAGATACGCAGTATTTT
CASGQGGPDTQYF
>TRBD2|TRBV19|.|TRBJ2-4
TGTGCCAGCCAAGGGACTAGCGGGCCCCTGCCTTATGCCAAAAACATTCAGTACTTC
CASQGTSGPLPYAKNIQYF
>TRBD2|TRBV19|.|TRBJ2-3
TGTGCCAGTAGTATAGATCTCACTAGCGGGGGGTCAACAGATACGCAGTATTTT
CASSIDLTSGGSTDTQYF
>.|TRBV30|few|TRBJ2-3
TGTGCCTGGAGTCCGGGATTCACAGATACGCAGTATTTT
CAWSPGFTDTQYF
>.|TRBV10-2|.|TRBJ2-7
TGCGCCAGCAGAGATATGTCCCCGGCCTACGAGCAGTACTTC
CASRDMSPAYEQYF
>.|TRBV9|.|TRBJ1-2
TGTGCCAGCAGCCCGGGGGGGGGCCCTGATGGCTACACCTTC
CASSPGGGPDGYTF
>.|TRBV2|.|TRBJ2-7
TGTGCCACCCTCGGGGGAATCTCCTACGAGCAGTACTTC
CATLGGISYEQYF
>TRBD1|TRBV29-1|few|TRBJ2-7
TGCAGCGTTGAAGGGCCCACAGGGGCAGGCTACGAGCAGTACTTC
CSVEGPTGAGYEQYF
>.|TRBV7-8|medium-sized|TRBJ2-7
TGTGCCAGCAGCTTAGTGGCAGGGATGGGCCCCTACGAGCAGTACTTC
CASSLVAGMGPYEQYF
>TRBD2|TRBV7-2|once|TRBJ2-2
TGTGCCAGCAGCTTAAGTGGGCGGGTAGCGGGAGACACCGGGGAGCTGTTTTTT
CASSLSGRVAGDTGELFF
>.|TRBV7-9|.|TRBJ2-7
TGTGCCAGCAGCTTACGGGACGAGCAGTACTTC
CASSLRDEQYF
>.|TRBV7-3|.|TRBJ2-2
TGTGCCAGCAGCCGGGTTGGACCCGGGGAGCTGTTTTTT
CASSRVGPGELFF
>.|TRBV27|once|TRBJ1-1
TGTGCCAGCAGTTTACAGGAGAACACTGAAGCTTTCTTT
CASSLQENTEAFF
>.|TRBV27|.|TRBJ2-7
TGTGCCAGCAGCCCCGGCCTTAGCTACGAGCAGTACTTC
CASSPGLSYEQYF
>.|TRBV7-9|.|TRBJ1-2
TGTGCCAGCAGCTCCATGGGGGGGCCTAACTATGGCTACACCTTC
CASSSMGGPNYGYTF
>.|TRBV27|.|TRBJ1-1
TGTGCCAGCAGTTTGGGCTCGGACACTGAAGCTTTCTTT
CASSLGSDTEAFF
>TRBD1|TRBV9|.|TRBJ2-1
TGTGCCAGCAGCTTTACAGGGGACAATGAGCAGTTCTTC
CASSFTGDNEQFF
>.|TRBV5-4|once|TRBJ2-1
TGTGCCAGCAGCTTACAGGATTACAATGAGCAGTTCTTC
CASSLQDYNEQFF
>.|TRBV6-6|few|TRBJ2-1
TGTGCCAGCAGTTACGGACAGAGCTCCTACAATGAGCAGTTCTTC
CASSYGQSSYNEQFF
>.|TRBV29-1|.|TRBJ1-2
TGCAGCGTTGAAGAAAGAGTAGGCTACACCTTC
CSVEERVGYTF
>.|TRBV7-9|.|TRBJ2-5
TGTGCCAGCAGCTTAACAACCCTAGTGGGAGAGACCCAGTACTTC
CASSLTTLVGETQYF